This paragraph covers one T cell receptor (beta chain) sequence. This sample is part of a study of brain metastases from non-small cell lung cancer. TCRdb's table, derived via immunoSEQ multiplex PCR, lists solely in-frame clones and lacks some. The sample has 3,000 to 3,500 clones; less than 97% are singletons. This clonotype originated in a donor at least 40 years old with non-small cell lung cancer. The sequenced sample consisted of tumor-adjacent normal tissue.

CDR3 sequence reads: CASSRQSRPTGDEQFF. CDR3 DNA: TGTGCCAGCAGCCGCCAGAGCAGGCCCACTGGGGATGAGCAGTTCTTC. The chain carries TRBV5-4 and TRBJ2-1; unclear D gene. The CDR3 is 16 amino acids. The V end lost 4 bases, the J end lost 8 bases, and 22 bases lay between the germline ends. Per germline, CDR1 SGHNT and CDR2 YYREEE (reference sequence).